The entry that follows covers one T cell receptor (beta chain) sequence. Its antigen is not yet known. No much larger clonotype is one base removed from it; base qualities were not supplied. The sample originates from a study of vaccination effects on CD4 cells after COVID-19 (dated 2022 in TCRdb). As for the study more broadly: Across the study, the median time from the second dose to post-vaccine sampling was 72 days (range 14 to 241). In both COVID-19 convalescent patients and infection-naive vaccine recipients, the study compared SARS-CoV-2 spike-specific CD4+ TCR repertoires from before mRNA vaccination with those from after it. The full study included 10 COVID-19 convalescent patients and a handful of SARS-CoV-2-naive healthy vaccine recipients. The Oncomine TCR Beta short-read assay on an Illumina iSeq 100 was used to sequence cultures from other donors in the study. The research as a whole found: Both infection-induced and vaccine-induced clones contracted markedly at late post-vaccination timepoints, which is consistent with waning T cell responses. Limitations of the study were the small number of convalescent patients and the absence of early post-infection timepoints. Among healthy vaccine recipients, nearly all vaccine-induced clones were SARS-CoV-2 mono-reactive, and only 1 of 255 was cross-reactive with common cold coronaviruses.

Between the V and J ends, shortened by 1 base and 0 bases respectively, the junction contains 11 bases. The CDR3 runs 16 amino acids, cysteine and phenylalanine included. Kept here is only the CDR3 DNA, which spans 48 bases and is read in frame from base 1. CDR1 and CDR2 are read off the germline V gene (reference sequence) as SEHNR and FQNEAQ. Libraries were made using the immunoSEQ multiplex PCR assay. DNA from the CD4+ T cells that had been cultured and isolated underwent TCR beta CDR3 sequencing. Per the original workflow: Non-productive TCR sequences were removed, reads were trimmed to the CDR3 region, and CDR3s of at least 7 amino acids were retained. Antigen-specific clonotypes were identified using the MANAFEST web app by comparison of expansion in peptide wells against reference cultures. Positive clones required FDR<0.05 expansion versus reference and all other wells, odds ratio above 5, and frequency above 0.1% in two replicate wells. Clonotypes significantly expanded in SARS-CoV-2 spike wells and in at least one common cold coronavirus spike condition were defined as cross-reactive. CDR3 similarity was assessed by Levenshtein distance with the stringdist R package, and unrooted trees were built with ape in R 3.6.1. TCRdb took this table from immuneACCESS and kept in-frame rearrangements with V and J called. Such tables lack part of the clones; where checked against another copy, unresolved V genes explain under half of the gap, and the rest is unexplained. The V and J calls and clone size come from that table; D and trimming were worked out from the DNA. This sample has 25,000 to 30,000 clones in its table, and almost 80% of those were observed once. About 6.5% of the sample lies in the top ten.

In the ViraFEST assay, PBMC were stimulated with viral peptide pools, and antigen-specific CD4+ T cell clonotypes were then identified by expansion using TCR sequencing. After around 10 days of culture, CD4+ T cells were isolated with the EasySep CD4+ T cell isolation kit. Each participant got two doses of an mRNA SARS-CoV-2 vaccine, either BNT162b2 or mRNA-1273. Healthy vaccine recipients had no prior SARS-CoV-2 infection, confirmed by negative nucleocapsid antibodies before and after vaccination. Each well held 1.5 million to 2 million PBMC cultured in IMDM containing roughly 5% human AB serum, about 10 IU/ml IL-2 and gentamicin, along with about 9.3 ug/ml peptides. Half of the culture medium was replaced with fresh IL-2-containing medium on days 3 and 7. Unless otherwise noted, each peptide stimulation condition was cultured in triplicate wells. PBMC were separated from whole blood using Ficoll-Paque Plus gradient centrifugation and were then either cryopreserved at -140C or used fresh. The overlapping peptide pools covered the spike proteins of SARS-CoV-2 as well as those of the common cold coronaviruses HCoV-NL63, HCoV-OC43 and HCoV-229E. The QIAamp micro DNA kit was used to extract genomic DNA from the cultured CD4+ T cells.

The origin of this receptor is a human donor who received a COVID-19 vaccine. Some clones in this sample may be carry-over from other donors' samples. Sequences were derived from CD4+ T cells from PBMCs cultured with SARS-CoV-2 spike peptides, sampled after COVID-19 vaccination. The sample's cell subset or site, from its label and the paper: SARS-CoV-2 spike overlapping peptide pool stimulation. The chain uses TRBV7-9 and TRBJ2-3; TRBD2 might be the D gene, on 5 matching bases. The DNA sequence is TGTGCCAGCAGCTTAGTTATCGGGGTTAGCACAGATACGCAGTATTTT. This sequence encodes CASSLVIGVSTDTQYF.